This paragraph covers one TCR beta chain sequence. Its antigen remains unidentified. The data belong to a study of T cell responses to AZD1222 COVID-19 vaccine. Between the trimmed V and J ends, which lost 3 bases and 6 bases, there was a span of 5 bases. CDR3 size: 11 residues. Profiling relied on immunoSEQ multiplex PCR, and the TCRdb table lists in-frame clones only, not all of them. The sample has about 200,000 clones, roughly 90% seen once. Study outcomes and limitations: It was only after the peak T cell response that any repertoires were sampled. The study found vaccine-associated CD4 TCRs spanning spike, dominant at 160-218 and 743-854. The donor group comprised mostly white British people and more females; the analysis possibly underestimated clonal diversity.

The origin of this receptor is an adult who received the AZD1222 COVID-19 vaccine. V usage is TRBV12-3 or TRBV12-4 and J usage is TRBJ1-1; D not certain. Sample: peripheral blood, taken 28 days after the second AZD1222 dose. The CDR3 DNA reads TGTGCCAGCAGTTTGGCGGCTGAAGCTTTCTTT. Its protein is CASSLAAEAFF.